Listed below are T cell receptor beta chains from one sample, sequenced in a study of cytomegalovirus exposure and HLA in healthy donors. Assay used: immunoSEQ multiplex PCR; TCRdb lists only in-frame clones, some missing. This sample has 85,000 to 95,000 clones, with 96% found just once. The specimen was PBMCs. The receptors shown here come from a man aged 18 to 35 in good health and CMV-seronegative. CDR3s include the opening cysteine and the closing phenylalanine or tryptophan. The D gene is left open where the match is weak. Where a row states a size, it is once, few, many or the class of an expanded clone; other rows omit it.

abundance	d_gene	v_gene	j_gene	CDR3nt	CDR3aa
NA	TRBD2	TRBV9	TRBJ2-7	TGTGCCAGCAGCCCGGGACTAGTCGGACCCGACGAGCAGTACTTC	CASSPGLVGPDEQYF
NA	TRBD2	TRBV28	TRBJ2-1	TGTGCCAGCAGGGGAGTATCGGCGGGAGATTTCGAGCAGTTCTTC	CASRGVSAGDFEQFF
NA	NA	TRBV18	TRBJ1-1	TGTGCCAGCTCACCACCCCGGGGAATGAACACTGAAGCTTTCTTT	CASSPPRGMNTEAFF
NA	NA	TRBV2	TRBJ1-2	TGTGCCAGCAGTGAAGCCAATTATGGCTACACCTTC	CASSEANYGYTF
NA	NA	TRBV27	TRBJ1-5	TGTGCCAGCAGTTTATCTCCCGACTTACTCGGCAATCAGCCCCAGCATTTT	CASSLSPDLLGNQPQHF
NA	TRBD1	TRBV7-7	TRBJ2-3	TGTGCTAGCGGACCGGGACAGGGCACAGATACGCAGTATTTT	CASGPGQGTDTQYF
NA	TRBD1	TRBV4-3	TRBJ1-4	TGCGCCAGCAGCCTGCTGATTATGACAGGGTCTTTTAGTAGGGCAACTAATGAAAAACTGTTTTTT	CASSLLIMTGSFSRATNEKLFF
NA	TRBD2	TRBV4-2	TRBJ2-7	TGTGCCAGCAGCCAAGGGGAGGTAGCGGGAAGATACGAGCAGTACTTC	CASSQGEVAGRYEQYF
NA	TRBD2	TRBV27	TRBJ2-7	TGTGCCAGCAGTTTGGGAGGGTTCTACGAGCAGTACTTC	CASSLGGFYEQYF
once	NA	TRBV6-5	TRBJ1-2	TGTGCCAGCAGCCCCGGCCGGGCGGGGACCTATGGCTACACCTTC	CASSPGRAGTYGYTF
NA	TRBD2	TRBV4-1	TRBJ2-3	TGCGCCAGCAGCCTCACTAGCGGTAGCACAGATACGCAGTATTTT	CASSLTSGSTDTQYF
NA	NA	TRBV9	TRBJ2-1	TGTGCCAGCAGCGCCGGACATCCTCCCTACAATGAGCAGTTCTTC	CASSAGHPPYNEQFF
once	TRBD1	TRBV5-8	TRBJ2-2	TGTGCCAGCAGGACAGGGGGCGCCTACGGGGAGCTGTTTTTT	CASRTGGAYGELFF
NA	NA	TRBV7-8	TRBJ2-7	TGTGCCAGCAGCGTAGTTCGGGGAATCGACGAGCAGTACTTC	CASSVVRGIDEQYF
NA	TRBD2	TRBV18	TRBJ2-1	TGTGCCAGCTCATTAACTAGCGGGGTCTCCTACAATGAGCAGTTCTTC	CASSLTSGVSYNEQFF
once	NA	TRBV6-5	TRBJ1-2	TGTGCCAGCAGCCAAGCAGGGATCCTTAACTATGGCTACACCTTC	CASSQAGILNYGYTF
NA	NA	TRBV14	TRBJ1-2	TGTGCCAGCAGCCAAGAAAGAGTCGGTAGCGGGGTCCCTCGCTATGGCTACACCTTC	CASSQERVGSGVPRYGYTF
NA	NA	TRBV2	TRBJ2-3	TGTGCCAGCGCCAGGGAAGGCACAGATACGCAGTATTTT	CASAREGTDTQYF
NA	TRBD1	TRBV28	TRBJ1-1	TGTGCCAGCAGTAGGGGACAGATGAACACTGAAGCTTTCTTT	CASSRGQMNTEAFF
NA	NA	TRBV28	TRBJ2-7	TGTGCCAGCAGTTTCATAAACAGTCCCTACGAGCAGTACTTC	CASSFINSPYEQYF
NA	NA	TRBV28	TRBJ2-3	TGTGCCAGCAGTTTTTCTGATACGCAGTATTTT	CASSFSDTQYF
NA	TRBD1	TRBV27	TRBJ1-1	TGTGCCAGCAGTTTGAGCACAAAGGACAGGGGCGCTTGGGAAGCTTTCTTT	CASSLSTKDRGAWEAFF
NA	NA	TRBV29-1	TRBJ2-5	TGCAGCGTTGAATGGGCAGGGTTCCAAGAGACCCAGTACTTC	CSVEWAGFQETQYF
NA	NA	TRBV5-1	TRBJ2-7	TGCGCCAGCAGCTCGACCCGGACAGAAAGCTCCTACGAGCAGTACTTC	CASSSTRTESSYEQYF
few	TRBD1	TRBV29-1	TRBJ1-2	TGCAGCGTTGAATCGACAGGGGGCAACGGCTACACCTTC	CSVESTGGNGYTF
once	NA	TRBV27	TRBJ2-1	TGTGCCAGCAGGGAAAGCGGCCCGCCCGACAATGAGCAGTTCTTC	CASRESGPPDNEQFF
NA	NA	TRBV2	TRBJ2-7	TGTGCCAGCAGTGAAGTCGGCTACACAGAATACGAGCAGTACTTC	CASSEVGYTEYEQYF